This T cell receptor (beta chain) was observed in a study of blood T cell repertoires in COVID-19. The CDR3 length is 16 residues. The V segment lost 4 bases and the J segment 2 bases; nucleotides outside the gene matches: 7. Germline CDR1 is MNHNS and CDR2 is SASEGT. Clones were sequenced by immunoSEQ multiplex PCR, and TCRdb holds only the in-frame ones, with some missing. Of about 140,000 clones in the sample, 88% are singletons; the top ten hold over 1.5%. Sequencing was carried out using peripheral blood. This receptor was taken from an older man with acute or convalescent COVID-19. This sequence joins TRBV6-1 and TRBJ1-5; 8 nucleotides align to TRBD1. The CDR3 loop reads CASSGQGTLGNQPQHF. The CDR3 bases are TGTGCCAGCAGTGGACAGGGGACGTTGGGCAATCAGCCCCAGCATTTT.